This record covers a single T cell receptor beta chain. Its antigen remains unidentified. Per-nucleotide qualities are absent, and no much larger clonotype sits a single base away. The data were obtained in a study of cytomegalovirus exposure and HLA in healthy donors (dated by TCRdb to the late 2010s). General notes on the study: In an earlier analysis of 450 to 750 of the donors, approximately 260 Gb of sequence data and 90 million to 120 million unique TCR beta sequences from 180 million or so T cells were reported. Because of strong linkage in the cohort, roughly five DR-DQ haplotypes were treated as single units for association and clustering. The number of typed donors differed by locus: about 629-640 for A, B, C, DRB1 and DQB1; 522 for DQA1; 606 for DPA1; and about 450 for DPB1. Of the 398 genotyped donors, about 80% fell in the genetic ancestry cluster associated with self-reported Caucasian donors. Besides the first cohort of roughly 640 subjects, a separate validation cohort made up of roughly 120 different subjects was used. A later genetic analysis used genome-wide SNP genotypes for about 65% of the 666 donors, treating that subset as a discovery cohort. HLA typing covered class I and class II loci at four-digit resolution. A later analysis re-examined previously published TCR beta repertoires from more than 650 donors and added high-resolution HLA genotyping to investigate patterns of TCR occurrence. An earlier analysis of 500 to 650 of the donors applied high-throughput TCR beta sequencing to assess whether each TCR beta V gene segment acted as functional or pseudogenic. Every repertoire in the discovery cohort had been generated on one and the same sequencing platform. About 300 gigabases of sequencing data and 70 million to 85 million unique TCR sequences were included in an early release covering 500 to 750 HLA-typed donors. High-throughput TCR immunosequencing, statistical association of individual TCRs with disease status, and machine learning were combined to predict cytomegalovirus infection status. On average, around 200,000 unique TCR beta nucleotide sequences were sequenced per donor among a few hundred genotyped donors of the cohort, with 15% to 20% of those sequences being non-productive. In the later analysis, no new phenotypic data were used to find candidate immune exposures; instead, reliance was placed on TCR beta sequences and their occurrence across donors. The T cell repertoires of 670 or so subjects were profiled by immunosequencing and related to cytomegalovirus serostatus. The study aimed to test whether signatures of past pathogen exposure could be identified by cataloging public T cell receptors. Donor age, sex, ethnicity and CMV serostatus were compiled alongside the repertoire data. Beyond this particular receptor, the publication reports: The authors suggested that the approach could potentially be generalized to other disease states and immunological phenotypes. Correlated functional status among segregating V segments might be attributable to linkage disequilibrium, but an unknown experimental factor could not be ruled out. A cluster of highly shared sequence variants was judged likely to represent a technical artifact of the sequencing pipeline. While some public TCRs were present in many individuals, most TCR sequences turned up only very rarely across donors. The cohort was sequenced for TCR beta chains only, and without alpha or paired-chain data the features that could be detected were limited. According to a later analysis, most CMV-associated TCR beta chains appeared to be HLA-restricted, and the HLA associations seemed to be driven largely by CMV exposure. The classifier was reported to diagnose cytomegalovirus status with high specificity and sensitivity in both the original and validation cohorts. A later genetic analysis reported fewer N-insertions in productive TCRs among donors in an Asian-associated ancestry cluster than the approximately 670-donor mean. In a later analysis, the rate of TCR association differed among HLA loci, with DRB1 alleles having the most associated TCRs and HLA-C alleles having the fewest. In a later analysis, some 17,000 TCR beta sequences were associated with specific HLA alleles at a false discovery rate of 0.05. According to a later analysis, parvovirus B19, influenza, CMV and Epstein-Barr virus appeared linked to several top co-occurrence clusters. In vitro tests confirmed that three of the cytomegalovirus-associated TCR beta chains recognize cytomegalovirus antigens. Some IMGT-functional V segments, including TRBV6-2 and TRBV6-3, could not be told apart with the 87-base-pair reads, so those segments were excluded. Immune exposure information for the cohort was limited to CMV serostatus. In a later analysis, HLA-associated TCR beta chains showed more clonal expansion and lower generation probabilities than non-associated chains that were equally common. The study listed 150 to 200 TCR beta chains as associated with cytomegalovirus. Because some donors lacked HLA typing at each locus, the association tests relied only on the typed subset. V-gene and J-gene trimming of TCR beta chains was associated with a missense DCLRE1C variant in a later genetic analysis, and the association was replicated in an independent cohort. Roughly uniform sequencing depth across donors was assumed in presence/absence analyses, although this assumption may not hold. In an earlier analysis of around 600 of the donors, most TCR beta V segments appeared in productive rearrangements about 87% or about 30% of the time, broadly matching IMGT annotations. Strong co-occurrence of HLA alleles, especially DR and DQ, made assigning TCR associations to individual alleles difficult. The earlier analysis of approximately 540 of the donors excluded roughly 17 rarely observed V segments, including chromosome 9 orphons, because counts were too low. A further reported finding was that TCR beta sequences accurately predicted the HLA-A and HLA-B alleles for most subjects in the first cohort.

The cohort consisted of 600 or so healthy bone marrow donors. All cohort members were sampled while nominally healthy, although unrecorded immune exposures were likely present. The donor was CMV seronegative and was included in the group of a few hundred seronegative cohort members. Each donor provided a peripheral blood sample, and peripheral blood mononuclear cells were used for TCR beta sequencing. Genomic DNA extraction from the blood cell samples was performed with the Qiagen DNeasy Blood Extraction Kit. V and J are trimmed by 5 bases and 5 bases, and the gene matches miss 6 bases of the junction. Per the germline V gene, SGHVS is the CDR1 and FNYEAQ is the CDR2. From its cysteine to its phenylalanine, the CDR3 spans 17 amino acids. The retained sequence is limited to the CDR3, 51 bases, with the frame set at the first base. Receptor libraries were prepared by the immunoSEQ multiplex PCR assay. For the multiplex PCR, a mixture combining 60 forward primers for TCR Vbeta segments and 13 reverse primers for TCR Jbeta segments was used. Amplification of the CDR3 region of rearranged TCR beta genes was performed with a multiplex PCR assay on genomic DNA. The amplified TCR beta libraries were sequenced on the Illumina HiSeq System as 87-base-pair reads. Per the original workflow: In a later analysis, some 80 million unique TCR beta chains were counted across the roughly 610 repertoires, and approximately 9.9 million of these chains were shared by at least two donors. Raw reads were error-corrected and collapsed into unique sequences with a nearest-neighbor algorithm that merged closely related sequences to remove PCR and sequencing errors. Alignment of CDR3 sequences to IMGT reference sequences was used to assign V, D and J gene segments. For a sequence to be retained, a match of at least six nucleotides to both a V gene segment and a J gene segment was required. Rearrangements were called productive when the CDR3 lacked stop codons and stayed in frame with V and J; all others were non-productive. Following IMGT convention, CDR3 was defined as the stretch from the second conserved V-encoded cysteine up to the conserved J-encoded phenylalanine. In an earlier analysis of more than 550 of the donors, sequences lacking an unambiguous match to a single V gene segment were excluded. In an earlier analysis of about 590 of the donors, a V segment was called functional when productive rearrangements were above 56.7%, and segregating when the standard deviation between donors exceeded 5%. To diagnose cytomegalovirus status from the catalog of TCR beta chain sequences, a statistical classification framework was built. A later analysis assigned V and J genes by comparing TCR nucleotide sequences with IMGT/GENE-DB human TR gene sequences. The TCRdist pipeline was used in a later analysis to assign CDR3 sequences and most-parsimonious VDJ recombination scenarios. In a later analysis, each TCR beta chain was defined by its CDR3 amino acid sequence together with its V-gene family, and reads lacking a unique V-gene family were excluded. A later analysis removed several hundred highly shared, low-generation-probability nucleotide sequences to deal with suspected cross-contamination and a sequencing artifact. In a later analysis, a clonal expansion index was calculated for each public chain from normalized within-repertoire ranks of inferred template counts. In a later analysis, generation probabilities were computed with a VDJ recombination model fitted to out-of-frame rearrangements, and the resulting probabilities were checked against IGoR. In a later analysis, hypergeometric tests were used to score TCR-TCR, TCR-HLA and TCR-CMV co-occurrence, with a repertoire-size bias correction applied to TCR pairs. False discovery rates were estimated in a later analysis by permuting HLA or CMV assignments 20 times. In a later analysis, co-occurring TCRs were grouped using DBSCAN, and TCRdist sequence similarity was added for clustering within HLA-allele-positive subsets. Co-occurrence clustering excluded repertoires with fewer than 30,000 or more than 120,000 public chains, plus five with anomalous nucleotide sharing. TCRdb limited this immuneACCESS table to in-frame rearrangements with V and J called. A share of clones is missing; checked studies link under half to unresolved V genes, and the rest is unexplained. V and J calls and clone size are as listed in that table; D and trimming were resolved from the DNA. Across this sample there are a few hundred thousand clones, with roughly 85% seen only once. The ten largest clones add up to under 2% of the sample.

The sample taken for sequencing was PBMCs. Recombination connected TRBV7-6 to TRBJ2-2; 15 central nucleotides agree with TRBD2. The TCR originated in a man between 18 and 35 years old in good health and CMV-seronegative. CDR3 protein: CASSPGTSGGKTGELFF. Read as DNA, the sequence is TGTGCCAGCAGCCCAGGGACTAGCGGGGGGAAAACCGGGGAGCTGTTTTTT.